In this sample, the clone carrying this T cell receptor beta chain turned up a few times. Participants had their cohort set by participant-reported clinical history. Cohort 3 donors were reported recovered after two negative PCRs, clearance, or symptom resolution. Germline V gene sequence: CDR1 SGDLS, CDR2 YYNGEE. The CDR3 consists of 16 residues. The V end was cut by 0 bases, the J end by 6 bases, with 16 bases between. Methods used by the authors: Quantification of nucleated cells was approximated via reference gene primer amplification. Method: immunoSEQ multiplex PCR; TCRdb's copy keeps in-frame clones and lacks some. Clone size and V and J calls were adopted from that table, with D and trimming inferred from the DNA. The repertoire holds roughly 260,000 clones, with 75% to 90% as singletons. The data were taken from a study of blood T cell repertoires in COVID-19.

Sequences were obtained from PBMCs or T cells enriched from blood (not recorded which). V usage is TRBV9 and J usage is TRBJ2-1; weak D call: TRBD1 (6 bases). The clonotype comes from a woman aged 50 to 60 who had recovered from COVID-19. The CDR3 coding sequence is TGTGCCAGCAGCGTAGCTTTTTTGGGGGCCTCCAATGAGCAGTTCTTC. Residues: CASSVAFLGASNEQFF. The complete variable domain, with remaining parts taken from reference TRBV9 and TRBJ2-1, reads DSGVTQTPKHLITATGQRVTLRCSPRSGDLSVYWYQQSLDQGLQFLIQYYNGEERAKGNILERFSAQQFPDLHSELNLSSLELGDSALYFCASSVAFLGASNEQFFGPGTRLTVL.